Presented here are 27 T cell receptor beta chains from one specimen sequenced in a study of cytomegalovirus exposure and HLA in healthy donors. Primers included in the PCR were 60 Vbeta and 13 Jbeta primers. Sequencing was performed with immunoSEQ multiplex PCR; in TCRdb, only in-frame clones are kept and a portion is missing. Of 170,000 or so clones listed, around 80% were seen once; the top ten hold roughly 1.4%. Sequencing was carried out using PBMCs. Every receptor here comes from a woman aged 25-40 years in good health and CMV-seropositive.

The V call is TRBV5-5, the J call TRBJ1-2; no clear D. CDR3 length: 13 residues. Germline-derived CDR1 and CDR2 are SGHKS and YYEKEE (reference sequence). Trimming pared 0 bases from V and 8 bases from J, leaving 11 bases between. The CDR3 is CASSLALNGGYTF. The CDR3 DNA sequence: TGTGCCAGCAGCTTGGCCCTAAACGGGGGCTACACCTTC. The full variable domain, in which reference TRBV5-5 and TRBJ1-2 provide the parts outside the CDR3, is DAGVTQSPTHLIKTRGQQVTLRCSPISGHKSVSWYQQVLGQGPQFIFQYYEKEERGRGNFPDRFSARQFPNYSSELNVNALLLGDSALYLCASSLALNGGYTFGSGTRLTVV.

V gene TRBV5-1 combines with J gene TRBJ1-1; D gene uncertain. The V end was cut by 3 bases, the J end by 0 bases, with 9 bases between. This CDR3 has 14 residues. In germline, CDR1 is SGHRS, CDR2 YFSETQ. The CDR3, as DNA: TGCGCCAGCAGCTGGGCGCAGCTGAACACTGAAGCTTTCTTT. Protein product: CASSWAQLNTEAFF.

This clone was seen only a few times. This chain links TRBV11-1 with TRBJ2-3; 9 bases align to TRBD2. Germline CDR1 and CDR2: SGHAT and FQDESV (reference sequence). The CDR3 consists of 15 residues. The trim removed 5 bases at V and 8 bases at J, leaving 11 bases unmatched. The CDR3 loop reads CASSTLAGESSTQYF. As DNA, the CDR3 is TGTGCCAGCAGCACCTTAGCGGGGGAATCGTCTACGCAGTATTTT.

This chain connects TRBV5-1 to TRBJ2-2, with 11 bases lining up with TRBD2. The CDR3 is 16 amino acids. Germline CDR1 SGHRS, CDR2 YFSETQ. V lost 2 bases to trimming and J lost 8 bases; unmatched junction nucleotides: 8. CDR3 in amino acids: CASSLGTSGAPGELFF. The CDR3 nucleotides are TGCGCCAGCAGCTTAGGGACTAGCGGAGCACCTGGGGAGCTGTTTTTT.

This sequence joins TRBV6-5 and TRBJ2-5; 7 bases agree with TRBD2. J lost 0 bases, V lost 6 bases, and 4 bases had no gene match. The CDR3 covers 14 residues. Per the germline V gene, CDR1 is MNHEY and CDR2 is SVGAGI. CDR3 in amino acids: CASSQGRDQETQYF. The CDR3 nucleotides read TGTGCCAGCAGCCAAGGGAGGGACCAAGAGACCCAGTACTTC.

With regard to this clone: This specimen includes other DNA sequences encoding the same CDR3. V and J are TRBV7-2 and TRBJ2-2; TRBD2 matches 7 bases. V lost 6 bases and J lost 3; bases outside the gene matches: 4. Germline V lookup: CDR1 SGHTA, CDR2 FQGNSA. This CDR3 comprises 14 residues. The CDR3 reads CASSRGGDTGELFF. CDR3 in DNA: TGTGCCAGCAGTAGGGGAGGGGACACCGGGGAGCTGTTTTTT. Combining the CDR3 with reference TRBV7-2 and TRBJ2-2 gives the whole variable domain GAGVSQSPSNKVTEKGKDVELRCDPISGHTALYWYRQSLGQGLEFLIYFQGNSAPDKSGLPSDRFSAERTGGSVSTLTIQRTQQEDSAVYLCASSRGGDTGELFFGEGSRLTVL.

V is TRBV11-2 and J is TRBJ2-3, with D possibly TRBD1 on 6 matching bases. The germline V gene encodes CDR1 SGHAT and CDR2 FQNNGV. The CDR3 runs 15 residues. V was clipped by 2 bases and J by 0 bases, with 9 bases between them. This CDR3 reads CASSLTRGSTDTQYF. The CDR3 DNA sequence: TGTGCCAGCAGCTTAACAAGGGGGAGCACAGATACGCAGTATTTT.

The rearrangement uses TRBV28 and TRBJ2-7; 7 bases map to TRBD1. The CDR3 sequence is 15 residues long. CDR1 MDHEN and CDR2 SYDVKM come from the germline V gene. Trimming removed 7 bases from V and 3 bases from J; junction bases left unmatched: 12. The CDR3 coding sequence is TGTGCCAGCACCAAATCCGGGACAGCTCTCTACGAGCAGTACTTC. Translated, it gives CASTKSGTALYEQYF. Complete variable domain (other parts from reference TRBV28 and TRBJ2-7): DVKVTQSSRYLVKRTGEKVFLECVQDMDHENMFWYRQDPGLGLRLIYFSYDVKMKEKGDIPEGYSVSREKKERFSLILESASTNQTSMYLCASTKSGTALYEQYFGPGTRLTVT.

This chain joins TRBV5-1 and TRBJ2-3; TRBD2 is a possible D gene (6 bases). Germline V lookup: CDR1 SGHRS, CDR2 YFSETQ. V was trimmed by 0 bases and J by 5 bases, leaving 16 bases between them. The CDR3 extends over 16 amino acids. This CDR3 reads CASSLEVPTGVDTQYF. CDR3 bases: TGCGCCAGCAGCTTGGAGGTCCCTACGGGAGTAGATACGCAGTATTTT.

The J gene is TRBJ2-5, the V gene TRBV19; the match to TRBD2 covers 11 bases. With 6 bases clipped from V and 3 bases from J, the junction kept 9 bases outside the gene matches. The V gene's germline CDR1 is LNHDA and CDR2 SQIVND (reference sequence). This CDR3 contains 16 residues. The CDR3 loop reads CASSPQLAGGKETQYF. The CDR3 coding sequence is TGTGCCAGTAGCCCACAGCTAGCGGGAGGTAAAGAGACCCAGTACTTC.

The rearrangement links TRBV19 to TRBJ1-5; 10 positions match TRBD1. Germline values: CDR1 LNHDA, CDR2 SQIVND (reference sequence). Trimming cost V 10 bases and J 9 bases; bases outside gene matches: 9. The CDR3 totals 13 residues. The DNA of the CDR3 is TGTGCCACCGGGACAGGGGCGAGACGGCCCCAGCATTTT. Amino acids: CATGTGARRPQHF.

This rearrangement joins TRBV30 to TRBJ1-1, with D perhaps matching TRBD1 (5 bases). Germline CDR1 and CDR2: GTSNPN and SVGIG (reference sequence). The CDR3 sequence is 17 residues long. In DNA form, the CDR3 reads TGTCGTCCGCCTGGTTATCTAGTAGGGGTTACGAACACTGAAGCTTTCTTT. Amino acids: CRPPGYLVGVTNTEAFF.

The V and J genes are TRBV5-1 and TRBJ2-5; 8 bases match TRBD2. Germline V gene sequence: CDR1 SGHRS, CDR2 YFSETQ. The CDR3 has 15 residues. The V gene end was trimmed by 3 bases and the J gene end by 5 bases; junction bases not matched to a gene: 9. The CDR3 here is CASSSTERESETQYF. CDR3 coding DNA: TGCGCCAGCAGCTCCACAGAGCGGGAGTCGGAGACCCAGTACTTC.

There are a few counts of this clone. This chain connects TRBV28 to TRBJ1-1, with 7 bases lining up with TRBD1. CDR3 size: 15 residues. With 6 bases clipped from V and 8 bases from J, the junction kept 15 bases outside the gene matches. From germline, CDR1 is MDHEN and CDR2 SYDVKM. The CDR3, as DNA: TGTGCCAGCAGCCCGAGGGCGCAACAGGGGAGGGAAGCTTTCTTT. It codes for CASSPRAQQGREAFF.

This clone was counted only a few times. The chain recombines TRBV28 with TRBJ2-5; D might be TRBD2 (6 bases). There are 15 residues in the CDR3. Looked up from germline, CDR1 is MDHEN and CDR2 is SYDVKM. Trimming removed 5 bases from V and 4 bases from J, with 17 bases in between. CDR3 protein: CASSQPGGGGETQYF. The CDR3 DNA follows: TGTGCCAGCAGTCAACCCGGGGGAGGAGGAGAGACCCAGTACTTC.

The chain couples TRBV18 to TRBJ2-1, with 9 bases identical to TRBD2. V lost 4 bases to trimming and J lost 6 bases; unmatched junction nucleotides: 7. Germline V gives CDR1 KGHSH, CDR2 LQKENI. The CDR3 has 15 amino acids. The CDR3 spells CASSQASGTGNEQFF. CDR3 coding DNA: TGTGCCAGCTCACAAGCTAGCGGGACGGGCAATGAGCAGTTCTTC.

The chain joins TRBV2 to TRBJ2-2; D is perhaps TRBD1 (5 bases). Trimming left V 7 bases short and J 4 bases short, with 19 bases between. The CDR3 contains 16 residues. Germline-derived CDR1 and CDR2 are SNHLY and FYNNEI. The CDR3 is CASTPPEKGRTGELFF. The CDR3 nucleotides are TGTGCCAGCACCCCGCCGGAGAAGGGGCGCACCGGGGAGCTGTTTTTT.

V gene TRBV4-3 combines with J gene TRBJ2-1, with TRBD2 identical over 7 bases. In germline, CDR1 is LGHNA, CDR2 YSLEER. The CDR3 is made up of 16 amino acids. Losses at the gene ends were 0 bases for V and 2 bases for J; bases not matched to a gene: 4. CDR3 protein: CASSQDASGTYNEQFF. CDR3 bases: TGCGCCAGCAGCCAAGATGCTAGCGGTACCTACAATGAGCAGTTCTTC.

This clone was observed a few times. This chain links TRBV7-3 with TRBJ2-5; 13 bases agree with TRBD2. This CDR3 is built from 18 residues. Trimming at V came to 0 bases and at J to 4 bases, leaving 8 bases not matched to a gene. Germline CDR1 SGHTA, CDR2 FQGTGA. CDR3 coding DNA: TGTGCCAGCAGCTTAACCCCCCCAACTAGCGGGAGGGCAGAGACCCAGTACTTC. It encodes CASSLTPPTSGRAETQYF.

The chain couples TRBV6-5 to TRBJ2-3; 7 bases map to TRBD2. V shed 4 bases and J 6 bases; nucleotides not matched to a gene: 13. There are 16 residues in the CDR3. The germline CDR1 and CDR2 sequences are MNHEY and SVGAGI. The CDR3 nucleotides read TGTGCCAGCAGTTCACCCACCGGGGAGGGGCTGGATACGCAGTATTTT. This encodes CASSSPTGEGLDTQYF.

V is TRBV11-2 and J is TRBJ1-2; 10 positions agree with TRBD1. The trim removed 4 bases at V and 4 bases at J, leaving 9 bases unmatched. This CDR3 region has 16 residues. Germline CDR1 is SGHAT and CDR2 is FQNNGV. The CDR3 is CASSSGTGAAFYGYTF. The CDR3 coding sequence is TGTGCCAGCAGCTCCGGGACAGGGGCCGCGTTCTATGGCTACACCTTC.

This sequence joins TRBV2 and TRBJ2-7; perhaps TRBD1 as D (6 bases). The V end was cut by 5 bases, the J end by 4 bases, with 9 bases between. Germline V lookup: CDR1 SNHLY, CDR2 FYNNEI. The CDR3 contains 12 residues. CDR3 in amino acids: CASSLTGYEQYF. CDR3 coding DNA: TGTGCCAGCAGTTTAACAGGGTACGAGCAGTACTTC.

J is TRBJ2-2 and V is TRBV30; 7 bases line up with TRBD2. Germline trimming cut 0 bases from V and 6 bases from J; bases unmatched to any gene: 1. The length of the CDR3 is 13 residues. Germline values: CDR1 GTSNPN, CDR2 SVGIG (reference sequence). The DNA of the CDR3 is TGTGCCTGGAGTGTTGCGGGGGCCGGGGAGCTGTTTTTT. Translating gives CAWSVAGAGELFF.

This clone was detected only once. The CDR3 nucleotides read TGTGCCAGCAGCCCACTAGCGGGAGGGCCCACAGATACGCAGTATTTT. Translating it yields CASSPLAGGPTDTQYF. The rearrangement links TRBV7-2 to TRBJ2-3, with 13 bases matching TRBD2. This CDR3 has 16 residues. CDR1 and CDR2 from the germline V gene are SGHTA and FQGNSA. The trim removed 5 bases at V and 2 bases at J, leaving 4 bases unmatched. Looking up the rest from reference TRBV7-2 and TRBJ2-3 gives the full variable domain: GAGVSQSPSNKVTEKGKDVELRCDPISGHTALYWYRQSLGQGLEFLIYFQGNSAPDKSGLPSDRFSAERTGGSVSTLTIQRTQQEDSAVYLCASSPLAGGPTDTQYFGPGTRLTVL.

The V call is TRBV4-1, the J call TRBJ2-3; no clear D gene. The CDR3 covers 16 residues. Germline V gives CDR1 MGHRA, CDR2 YSYEKL. V was trimmed by 0 bases and J by 2 bases, leaving 12 bases between them. In DNA form, the CDR3 reads TGCGCCAGCAGCCAAGAAGACATCTTCTCCACAGATACGCAGTATTTT. It codes for CASSQEDIFSTDTQYF.

The chain recombines TRBV1 with TRBJ2-1; the D call in the table, TRBD2, was not verified against the DNA. TRBV1 is a recognized pseudogene. This CDR3 has 20 residues. CDR3 nucleotides: TGCACCAGCAGCCAAGGAAGGTTTCGGACTAGCGGGCAGAGTTACAATGAGCAGTTCTTC. This translates into CTSSQGRFRTSGQSYNEQFF.

The gene calls are TRBV11-3 and TRBJ2-7; 7 positions agree with TRBD2. V lost 5 bases, J lost 0 bases, and 7 bases stayed unmatched. Germline V gives CDR1 SGHNT, CDR2 YENEEA. The CDR3 covers 15 residues. The chain's CDR3 is CASSQTSAYSYEQYF. CDR3 in DNA: TGTGCCAGCAGCCAAACTAGCGCCTACTCCTACGAGCAGTACTTC.